This entry lists 10 T cell receptor beta chains sequenced from one sample in a study of blood T cell repertoires in COVID-19. Sequenced by immunoSEQ multiplex PCR; TCRdb stores in-frame clones only, minus some. The data hold some 11,000 clones, with 85% to 95% observed a single time. The sample consisted of peripheral blood. The receptors derive from a woman aged 70-85 years with active COVID-19.

The V call is TRBV3-1 (or the pseudogene TRBV3-2), the J call TRBJ1-6; D is unclear. The CDR3 runs to 14 residues. The germline V gene has CDR1 LGHDT and CDR2 YNNKEL (reference sequence). Trimming removed 1 base from V and 6 bases from J, with 7 bases in between. CDR3: CASSQGSGNSPLHF. CDR3 bases: TGTGCCAGCAGCCAAGGGAGTGGTAATTCACCCCTCCACTTT.

The chain uses TRBV9 and TRBJ2-5, with unresolved D. In germline, CDR1 is SGDLS, CDR2 YYNGEE. The CDR3 has 12 residues. Trimming removed 3 bases at V and 3 bases at J, with 6 bases between. The CDR3 coding sequence is TGTGCCAGCAGCGAAACAGAAGAGACCCAGTACTTC. It codes for CASSETEETQYF.

This sequence joins TRBV6-5 and TRBJ1-2, with D unclear. The CDR3 consists of 15 residues. V was shortened by 4 bases and J by 2 bases, with 14 bases between the two germline ends. Germline values: CDR1 MNHEY, CDR2 SVGAGI. CDR3 sequence (DNA): TGTGCCAGCAGTTCCAACTTGTTGCAAAACTATGGCTACACCTTC. Protein: CASSSNLLQNYGYTF.

The chain couples TRBV24-1 to TRBJ1-2, with 8 bases aligning to TRBD1. The junction had 4 bases not matched to a gene; V was cut back by 9 bases and J by 2 bases. The CDR3 spans 13 residues. The germline gives CDR1 KGHDR, CDR2 SFDVKD. This CDR3 reads CATSPGGNYGYTF. The CDR3 DNA follows: TGTGCCACCTCCCCAGGGGGCAACTATGGCTACACCTTC.

Only a few counts were recorded for this clone. The chain combines TRBV7-2 with TRBJ2-1, with a weak D call TRBD1 (5 bases). Trimming cost V 2 bases and J 7 bases, with 12 bases left between them. CDR1 and CDR2 from the germline V gene are SGHTA and FQGNSA. This CDR3 has 14 residues. In DNA form, the CDR3 reads TGTGCCAGCAGCTTATCAGGGTCGAGAAATGAGCAGTTCTTC. Protein: CASSLSGSRNEQFF. The whole variable domain, filled in from reference TRBV7-2 and TRBJ2-1, reads GAGVSQSPSNKVTEKGKDVELRCDPISGHTALYWYRQSLGQGLEFLIYFQGNSAPDKSGLPSDRFSAERTGGSVSTLTIQRTQQEDSAVYLCASSLSGSRNEQFFGPGTRLTVL.

The chain combines TRBV4-1 with TRBJ2-7, with 8 positions matching TRBD1. J lost 2 bases, V lost 1 base, and 4 bases had no gene match. CDR3 size: 15 residues. CDR1 is MGHRA and CDR2 is YSYEKL in the germline V gene. This CDR3 is CASSQGWGQAYEQYF. The CDR3 DNA sequence: TGCGCCAGCAGCCAAGGGTGGGGACAGGCCTACGAGCAGTACTTC.

The chain has TRBV27 and TRBJ2-1; D is unresolved. The CDR3 covers 14 residues. With 6 bases removed from V and 0 bases from J, the gap between germline ends came to 9 bases. From germline, CDR1 is MNHEY and CDR2 SMNVEV (reference sequence). The CDR3 loop reads CASRTSSSYNEQFF. The CDR3 DNA follows: TGTGCCAGCAGGACTTCGAGCTCCTACAATGAGCAGTTCTTC.

This rearrangement joins TRBV10-3 to TRBJ2-5; TRBD1 matches 10 bases. V lost 0 bases, J lost 5 bases, and 9 bases stayed unmatched. This CDR3 contains 17 residues. Germline assignment: CDR1 ENHRY and CDR2 SYGVKD. CDR3 in DNA: TGTGCCATCAGTGAGTCGGAGACAGGGGGCCGGAGGGAGACCCAGTACTTC. Protein sequence: CAISESETGGRRETQYF.

The chain couples TRBV2 to TRBJ1-5, with 9 bases that match TRBD1. Germline-derived CDR1 and CDR2 are SNHLY and FYNNEI. The CDR3 runs 14 residues. After removal of 6 bases from V and 10 bases from J, the junction contained 10 bases not matched to a gene. As DNA, the CDR3 is TGTGCCAGCAGCGGGGGGACAGGGAATTCCCCCCAGCATTTT. This gives the protein CASSGGTGNSPQHF. The full variable domain, rest sourced from reference TRBV2 and TRBJ1-5, is EPEVTQTPSHQVTQMGQEVILRCVPISNHLYFYWYRQILGQKVEFLVSFYNNEISEKSEIFDDQFSVERPDGSNFTLKIRSTKLEDSAMYFCASSGGTGNSPQHFGDGTRLSIL.

Only a few counts were recorded for this clone. The chain employs TRBV7-9 and TRBJ1-6, with a weak D call TRBD1 (6 bases). V was pared by 1 base and J by 5 bases, with 9 bases between. Germline V lookup: CDR1 SEHNR, CDR2 FQNEAQ (reference sequence). The CDR3 spans 15 residues. The DNA for the CDR3 is TGTGCCAGCAGCTTAGTGGGACAACATAATTCACCCCTCCACTTT. This gives the protein CASSLVGQHNSPLHF.